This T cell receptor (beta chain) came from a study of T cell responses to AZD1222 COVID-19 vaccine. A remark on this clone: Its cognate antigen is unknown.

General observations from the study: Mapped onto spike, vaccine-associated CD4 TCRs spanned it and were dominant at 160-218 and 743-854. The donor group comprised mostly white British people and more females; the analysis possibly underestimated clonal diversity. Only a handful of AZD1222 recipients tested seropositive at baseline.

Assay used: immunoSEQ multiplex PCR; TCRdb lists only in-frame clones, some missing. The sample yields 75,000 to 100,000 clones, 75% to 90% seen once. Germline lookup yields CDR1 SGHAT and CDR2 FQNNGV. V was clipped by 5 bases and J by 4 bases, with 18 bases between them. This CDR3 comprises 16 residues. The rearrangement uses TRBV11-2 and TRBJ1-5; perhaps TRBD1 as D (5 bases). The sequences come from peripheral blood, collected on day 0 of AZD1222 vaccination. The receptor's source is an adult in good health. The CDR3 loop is CASSPRPRVENQPQHF. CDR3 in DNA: TGTGCCAGCAGCCCCCGACCCAGGGTTGAGAATCAGCCCCAGCATTTT.